This T cell receptor beta chain was recovered during a study of T cells in Graves' hyperthyroidism and ophthalmopathy. At the level of the study: Specimen type is peripheral blood, collected at initial diagnosis prior to any treatment.

This clonotype was picked up many times. Trimming removed 8 bases from V and 3 bases from J, with 13 bases in between. CDR3 length: 13 amino acids. CDR1 and CDR2 (germline): MDHEN, SYDVKM. TCR beta CDR3 regions were amplified from RNA transcripts. In the first-round RT-PCR of the TCR CDR3, the HTBI primer set was used. TCRdb independently ran MiXCR on the multiplex PCR reads; one entry per CDR3 protein. The sample lists under 350,000 distinct CDR3 sequences, less than 30% occurring once. In patients aged 18 to 65, hyperthyroidism was newly diagnosed, with duration under 2 months. Patients with uncontrolled infections, other autoimmune diseases, pregnancy or lactation were excluded. Used for diagnoses were clinical symptoms, serum thyroxine and TRAb, thyroid ultrasound and orbital computed tomography.

This rearrangement joins TRBV28 to TRBJ1-2; possibly TRBD1 for D (5 bases). Sequenced sample: blood. This sequence was found in a middle-aged man with Graves' hyperthyroidism that later progressed to Graves' ophthalmopathy. The DNA of the CDR3 is TGTGCCAGCCTGCAACAGGATCACTATGGCTACACCTTC. This gives the protein CASLQQDHYGYTF.